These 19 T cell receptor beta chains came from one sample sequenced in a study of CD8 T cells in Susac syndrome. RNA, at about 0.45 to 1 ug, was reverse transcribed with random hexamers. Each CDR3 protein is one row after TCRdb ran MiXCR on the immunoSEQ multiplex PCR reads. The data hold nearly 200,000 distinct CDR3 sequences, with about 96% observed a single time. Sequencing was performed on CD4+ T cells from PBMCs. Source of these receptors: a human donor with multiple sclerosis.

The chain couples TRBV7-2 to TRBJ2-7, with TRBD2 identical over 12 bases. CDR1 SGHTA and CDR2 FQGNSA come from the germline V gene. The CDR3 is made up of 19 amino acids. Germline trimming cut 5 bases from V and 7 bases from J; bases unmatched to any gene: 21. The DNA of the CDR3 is TGTGCCAGCAGCCCTAGAGGCCTAGCGGGAGGGCCGGGTCTGAAAGAGCAGTACTTC. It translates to CASSPRGLAGGPGLKEQYF.

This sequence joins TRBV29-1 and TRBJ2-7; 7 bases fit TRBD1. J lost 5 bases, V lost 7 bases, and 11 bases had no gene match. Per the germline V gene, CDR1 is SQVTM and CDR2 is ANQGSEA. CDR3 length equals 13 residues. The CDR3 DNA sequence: TGCAGCGCCGCGAGACAGGGTTCCCACGAGCAGTACTTC. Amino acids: CSAARQGSHEQYF.

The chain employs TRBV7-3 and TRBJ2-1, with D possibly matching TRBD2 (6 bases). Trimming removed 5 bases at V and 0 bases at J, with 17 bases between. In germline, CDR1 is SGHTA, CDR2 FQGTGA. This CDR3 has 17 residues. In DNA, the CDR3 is TGTGCCAGCAGCCCACGGACTTACGGGAGCTCCTACAATGAGCAGTTCTTC. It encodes CASSPRTYGSSYNEQFF.

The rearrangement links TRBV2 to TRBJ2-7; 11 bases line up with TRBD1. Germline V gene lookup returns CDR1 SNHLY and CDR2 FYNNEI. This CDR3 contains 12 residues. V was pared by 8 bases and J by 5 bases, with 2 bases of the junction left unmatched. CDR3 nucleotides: TGTGCCAGCGTGGGACAGGGGGACGAGCAGTACTTC. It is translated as CASVGQGDEQYF.

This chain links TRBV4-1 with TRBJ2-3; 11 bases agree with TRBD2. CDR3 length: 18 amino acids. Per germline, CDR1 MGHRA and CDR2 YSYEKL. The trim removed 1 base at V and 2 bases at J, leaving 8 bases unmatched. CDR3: CASSQVRRLAGNTDTQYF. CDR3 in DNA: TGCGCCAGCAGCCAAGTCCGCCGACTAGCGGGGAACACAGATACGCAGTATTTT.

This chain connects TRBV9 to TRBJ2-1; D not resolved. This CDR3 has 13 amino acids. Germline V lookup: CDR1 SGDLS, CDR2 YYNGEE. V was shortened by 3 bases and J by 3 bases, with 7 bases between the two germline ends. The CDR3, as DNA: TGTGCCAGCAGCGCTCACGACTACAATGAGCAGTTCTTC. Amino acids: CASSAHDYNEQFF.

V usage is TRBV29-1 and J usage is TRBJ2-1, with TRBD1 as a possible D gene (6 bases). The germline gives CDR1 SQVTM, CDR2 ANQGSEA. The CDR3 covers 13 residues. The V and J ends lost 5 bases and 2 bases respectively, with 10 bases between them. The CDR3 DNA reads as TGCAGCGTTAGTACAGGGACCTACAATGAGCAGTTCTTC. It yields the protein CSVSTGTYNEQFF.

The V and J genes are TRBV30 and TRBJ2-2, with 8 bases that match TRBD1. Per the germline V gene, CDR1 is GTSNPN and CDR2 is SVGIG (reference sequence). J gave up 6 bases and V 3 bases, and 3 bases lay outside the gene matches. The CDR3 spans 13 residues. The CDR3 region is CAWSRGPPGELFF. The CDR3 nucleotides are TGTGCCTGGAGCAGGGGGCCCCCCGGGGAGCTGTTTTTT.

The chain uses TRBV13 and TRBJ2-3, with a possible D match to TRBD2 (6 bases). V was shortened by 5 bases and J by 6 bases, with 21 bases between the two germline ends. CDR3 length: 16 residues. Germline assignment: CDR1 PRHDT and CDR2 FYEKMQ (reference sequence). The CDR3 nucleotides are TGTGCCAGCAGCCCCATAGTGGGGGGATCGGTTGATACGCAGTATTTT. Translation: CASSPIVGGSVDTQYF.

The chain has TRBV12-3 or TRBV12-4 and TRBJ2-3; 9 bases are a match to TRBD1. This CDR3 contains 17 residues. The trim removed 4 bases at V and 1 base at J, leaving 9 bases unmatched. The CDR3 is CASSSFSTGGGTDTQYF. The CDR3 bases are TGTGCCAGCAGTTCCTTTTCGACAGGGGGAGGCACAGATACGCAGTATTTT.

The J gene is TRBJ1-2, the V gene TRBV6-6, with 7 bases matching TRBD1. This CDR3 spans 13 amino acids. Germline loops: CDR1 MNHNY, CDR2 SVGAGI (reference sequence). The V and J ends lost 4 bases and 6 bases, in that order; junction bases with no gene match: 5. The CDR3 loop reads CASSSRTGDGYTF. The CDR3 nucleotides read TGTGCCAGCAGTTCGCGCACAGGGGATGGCTACACCTTC.

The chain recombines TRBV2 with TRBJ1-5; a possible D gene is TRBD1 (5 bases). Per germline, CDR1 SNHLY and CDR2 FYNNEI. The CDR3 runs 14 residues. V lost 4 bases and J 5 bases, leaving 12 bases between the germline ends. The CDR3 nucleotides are TGTGCCAGCAGTGTCGAGGGGTCAGATCAGCCCCAGCATTTT. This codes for CASSVEGSDQPQHF. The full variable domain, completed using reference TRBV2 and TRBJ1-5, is EPEVTQTPSHQVTQMGQEVILRCVPISNHLYFYWYRQILGQKVEFLVSFYNNEISEKSEIFDDQFSVERPDGSNFTLKIRSTKLEDSAMYFCASSVEGSDQPQHFGDGTRLSIL.

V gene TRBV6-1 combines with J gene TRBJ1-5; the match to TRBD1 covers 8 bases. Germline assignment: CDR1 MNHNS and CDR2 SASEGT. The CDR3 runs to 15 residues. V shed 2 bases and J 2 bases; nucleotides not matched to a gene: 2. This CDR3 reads CASSEWGQGNQPQHF. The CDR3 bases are TGTGCCAGCAGTGAATGGGGACAGGGCAATCAGCCCCAGCATTTT.

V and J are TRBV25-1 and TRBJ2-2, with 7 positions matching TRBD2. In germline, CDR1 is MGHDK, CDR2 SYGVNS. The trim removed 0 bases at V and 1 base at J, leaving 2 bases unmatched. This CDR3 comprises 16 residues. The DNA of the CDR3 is TGTGCCAGCAGTGAATACGGGGGGAAGAACACCGGGGAGCTGTTTTTT. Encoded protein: CASSEYGGKNTGELFF.

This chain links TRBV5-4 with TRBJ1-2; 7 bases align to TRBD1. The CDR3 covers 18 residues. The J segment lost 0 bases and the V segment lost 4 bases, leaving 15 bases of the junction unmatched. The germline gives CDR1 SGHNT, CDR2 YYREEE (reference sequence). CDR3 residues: CASSPGTALPLANYGYTF. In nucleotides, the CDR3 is TGTGCCAGCAGCCCTGGGACAGCTCTTCCATTAGCTAACTATGGCTACACCTTC. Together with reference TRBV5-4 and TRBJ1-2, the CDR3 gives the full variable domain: ETGVTQSPTHLIKTRGQQVTLRCSSQSGHNTVSWYQQALGQGPQFIFQYYREEENGRGNFPPRFSGLQFPNYSSELNVNALELDDSALYLCASSPGTALPLANYGYTFGSGTRLTVV.

In DNA form, the CDR3 reads TGCAGTGCTAGTTCGGGATTTGGTCAGCCCCAGCATTTT. It translates to CSASSGFGQPQHF. The chain is built from TRBV20-1 and TRBJ1-5; D not certain. CDR1 DFQATT and CDR2 SNEGSKA come from the germline V gene (reference sequence). The V and J ends lost 3 bases and 6 bases respectively, with 12 bases between them. This CDR3 has 13 amino acids.

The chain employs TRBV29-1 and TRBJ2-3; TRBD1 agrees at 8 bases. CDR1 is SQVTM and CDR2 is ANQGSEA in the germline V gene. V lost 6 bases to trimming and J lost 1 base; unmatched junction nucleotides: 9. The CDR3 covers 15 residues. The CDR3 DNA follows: TGCAGCGTGTCAGGGGGCGATGGTGGCACAGATACGCAGTATTTT. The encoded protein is CSVSGGDGGTDTQYF.

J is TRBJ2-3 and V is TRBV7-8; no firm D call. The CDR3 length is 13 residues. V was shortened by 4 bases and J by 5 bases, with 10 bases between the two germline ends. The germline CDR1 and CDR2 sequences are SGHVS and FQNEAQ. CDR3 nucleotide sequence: TGTGCCAGCAGCTCGTTCGGGCAAGATACGCAGTATTTT. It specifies CASSSFGQDTQYF. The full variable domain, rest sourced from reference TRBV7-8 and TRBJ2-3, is GAGVSQSPRYKVAKRGQDVALRCDPISGHVSLFWYQQALGQGPEFLTYFQNEAQLDKSGLPSDRFFAERPEGSVSTLKIQRTQQEDSAVYLCASSSFGQDTQYFGPGTRLTVL.

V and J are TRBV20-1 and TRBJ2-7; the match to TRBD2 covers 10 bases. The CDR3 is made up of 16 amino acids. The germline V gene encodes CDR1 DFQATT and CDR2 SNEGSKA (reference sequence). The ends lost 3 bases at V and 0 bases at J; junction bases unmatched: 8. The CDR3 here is CSARGSGGPSSYEQYF. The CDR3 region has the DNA TGCAGTGCTAGGGGTAGCGGGGGGCCTAGCTCCTACGAGCAGTACTTC.